This TCR beta chain was recorded in a study of CD8 T cells in Susac syndrome (dated by TCRdb to the late 2010s). Regarding the complete study: The study used repertoire sequencing to test whether antigen drove CD8+ T cell activation and differentiation in Susac syndrome. The study compared CD8+ T cell repertoire clonality among around 11 healthy donors, about 14 Susac syndrome patients and 15 multiple sclerosis patients.

Peripheral blood CD8+ and CD4+ T cells from healthy donors, Susac syndrome patients and multiple sclerosis patients were profiled using high-throughput TCR beta sequencing. Multiple sclerosis controls were treatment-naive patients with stable or active relapsing-remitting disease fulfilling revised McDonald criteria. Bulk CD8+ and CD4+ T cells were purified by magnetic negative isolation, while CD8+ TEMRA cells were enriched using FACS. Blood was collected in EDTA tubes and processed within 24 hours, with PBMCs isolated through density gradient centrifugation. PBMCs intended for TCR sequencing were cryopreserved in liquid nitrogen and were subsequently thawed in a 37 degrees C water bath. The sorted or isolated CD4+, CD8+ and CD8+ TEMRA cells had a purity of 90% or higher. Points the paper makes about the study in general: The number of individuals in the TCR sequencing and HLA analysis was acknowledged as relatively small.

The germline V gene (reference sequence) gives CDR1 as LNHDA and CDR2 as SQIVND. The CDR3, cysteine through phenylalanine, is 14 amino acids long. This entry keeps only the CDR3 DNA: 42 bases, framed from base 1. Trimming at the junction amounts to 6 bases on V and 4 bases on J, and the germline ends lie 10 bases apart. RNA was extracted with the RNeasy kit and roughly 0.45 to 1 ug was reverse transcribed using random hexamers. The immunoSEQ multiplex PCR assay, which covers 54 Vbeta and 13 Jbeta segments, was used to amplify TCR beta CDR3 regions. PCR amplification bias was corrected by using a synthetic template baseline for primer optimization and computational correction. In the original analysis: Only productive sequences were kept, with reads annotated to V, D and J genes according to IMGT and analyzed in immunoSEQ Analyzer. To calculate clonality, Shannon entropy was normalized by log2 of the number of productive unique sequences and then subtracted from one. Public and private clones were assessed among the 100 most prevalent clones of each patient and control. Clones were defined as Susac-specific when absent from the healthy and MS cohorts, from about 1,100 published viral clones and from other ImmuneACCESS disease sequences. Clones were called with MiXCR by TCRdb after fastp trimmed the public reads at Q25, and only in-frame beta chains were retained. Identical CDR3 protein sequences are pooled into one entry, listed with their most common genes and DNA. TCRdb's processing, not the study's, gives the V and J calls here. This sample holds some 52,000 distinct CDR3 sequences; 93% were observed only once. The ten most abundant clones make up 0.4% to 0.55% of the sample.

With respect to this clonotype: Its antigen has not been determined. Per-base quality was not reported, and no clone a single base away is much larger than it.

The V and J segments used are TRBV19 and TRBJ1-6; possibly the D gene is TRBD1, per 6 matching bases. Sequencing was performed on CD8+ T cells from PBMCs. This TCR came from a human donor with multiple sclerosis. The DNA sequence follows: TGTGCCAGTAGCACAGGGTTGTATAATTCACCCCTCCACTTT. Its translation is CASSTGLYNSPLHF.